Detailed here is one TCR beta chain. What this receptor recognizes is not known. Within one base of it there is no much larger clone, and no base qualities were kept. A second Seattle source provided samples from volunteer blood donors who had recovered from COVID-19. The collaborating institutions used their own protocols to collect whole blood in K2EDTA tubes. Collaborator samples were shipped for TCRbeta analysis as frozen whole blood, isolated PBMCs, or DNA extracted from either sample type. Compared with germline, V lacks 5 bases and J lacks 0 bases; bases without a gene match: 9. The CDR3 spans 16 residues, from the cysteine through the phenylalanine. Here the CDR3 DNA is all that survives: 48 bases in frame from base 1. CDR1 and CDR2, looked up from the germline V gene (reference sequence), are SEHNR and FQNEAQ. The data were taken from a study of blood T cell repertoires in COVID-19 (dated by TCRdb to 2020 to 2021). At the level of the whole study: Samples covering the acute and convalescent phases of COVID-19 were provided by collaborators in the United States, Italy and Spain. The prospective study material was composed of cDNA or gDNA derived from T cells, B-cell-depleted T cells, or PBMCs. Subjects who had been exposed to COVID-19, were actively infected with it, or had recovered from it provided the deeply sampled blood TCRbeta repertoires that made up the dataset. A freely available public database, intended as a resource for researchers studying the immune response to SARS-CoV-2, is where the repertoires were released. The samples were drawn from the first 160 participants of the ongoing ImmuneRACE study and from over 950 subjects provided by 6 global collaborators. Sample metadata almost always included a de-identified subject ID, COVID-19 status, age in years and sex. Where HLA class I and class II types were available, the types were taken from metadata supplied by the sample provider, not from assay-based typing. Study-wide conclusions, independent of this receptor: How much clinical and demographic metadata was included differed by source and by participant, and the metadata was provided uncurated.

TCRbeta CDR3 regions were amplified from genomic DNA using the immunoSEQ Assay, a bias-controlled multiplex PCR. The study's own analysis went as follows. Nucleated cell counts per sample were estimated from amplification of reference gene primers within the assay. To quantify the absolute abundance of each unique TCRbeta CDR3 rearrangement, sequence reads were collapsed and filtered. Productive Simpson clonality was computed per sample as the square root of Simpson's diversity index over productive rearrangements. TCRdb provides this immuneACCESS table in a form limited to in-frame rearrangements. Some clones are lacking; in checked studies, under half of them reflect an unresolved V gene, and why the rest are absent is not known. The DNA gave D and trimming, while V, J and clone size come from that table. The table for this sample lists approximately 240,000 clones; approximately 84% of them were counted only once. The ten largest clones add up to more than 2.5% of the sample.

The rearrangement joined TRBV7-9 to TRBJ2-7; 8 of the junction bases match TRBD1. The source of this sequence is a woman in her twenties or thirties who had recovered from COVID-19. The sample was peripheral blood. The DNA sequence is given as TGTGCCAGCAGCGGCGGACAGGGCGACAGCTCCTACGAGCAGTACTTC. It encodes CASSGGQGDSSYEQYF.